The rows below give T cell receptor beta chains drawn from one sample of a study of monozygotic twins with inflammatory bowel disease. TCRdb reprocessed the 5' RACE reads; each CDR3 protein has one entry and no DNA is given. The sample totals about 160,000 distinct CDR3 sequences. The material sequenced was blood. The receptors stem from a human donor with ulcerative colitis or Crohn's disease, or a healthy co-twin of an affected twin (not recorded which). Each CDR3 is given with its conserved first and last residue. Fields, in order: V gene, J gene, CDR3 protein.

V gene: TRBV10-3
J gene: TRBJ1-3
CDR3 protein: CAISGQRDSGNTIYF

V gene: TRBV29-1
J gene: TRBJ2-7
CDR3 protein: CSVGGGYEQYF

V gene: TRBV28
J gene: TRBJ1-2
CDR3 protein: CASSSRLAGGAYGYTF

V gene: TRBV5-6
J gene: TRBJ2-5
CDR3 protein: CASSFEVDSPETQYF

V gene: TRBV15
J gene: TRBJ2-2
CDR3 protein: CATSGGQLTGELFF

V gene: TRBV3-1
J gene: TRBJ2-2
CDR3 protein: CASSQAGRSNTGELFF

V gene: TRBV5-1
J gene: TRBJ1-2
CDR3 protein: CASSSQGGENYGYTF

V gene: TRBV27
J gene: TRBJ2-5
CDR3 protein: CASSDFNQETQYF

V gene: TRBV5-1
J gene: TRBJ2-1
CDR3 protein: CASSLVTSGAYNEQFF

V gene: TRBV15
J gene: TRBJ2-5
CDR3 protein: CATSSPVETQYF

V gene: TRBV20-1
J gene: TRBJ2-7
CDR3 protein: CSARDLGQLYEQYF

V gene: TRBV20-1
J gene: TRBJ2-4
CDR3 protein: CSARVGSGRYIQYF

V gene: TRBV4-3
J gene: TRBJ1-2
CDR3 protein: CASSQDIGAGRNGYTF

V gene: TRBV7-9
J gene: TRBJ2-3
CDR3 protein: CASSLHGIGTDTQYF

V gene: TRBV4-2
J gene: TRBJ1-1
CDR3 protein: CASSQVERVGEAFF

V gene: TRBV10-3
J gene: TRBJ2-7
CDR3 protein: CAISEWTPIEQYF

V gene: TRBV4-2
J gene: TRBJ2-7
CDR3 protein: CASSQYREEATTGQYF

V gene: TRBV29-1
J gene: TRBJ2-3
CDR3 protein: CSVDVGLQLDTQYF

V gene: TRBV5-1
J gene: TRBJ2-5
CDR3 protein: CASSVGQGRETQYF

V gene: TRBV20-1
J gene: TRBJ2-1
CDR3 protein: CSARDYGGGNEQFF